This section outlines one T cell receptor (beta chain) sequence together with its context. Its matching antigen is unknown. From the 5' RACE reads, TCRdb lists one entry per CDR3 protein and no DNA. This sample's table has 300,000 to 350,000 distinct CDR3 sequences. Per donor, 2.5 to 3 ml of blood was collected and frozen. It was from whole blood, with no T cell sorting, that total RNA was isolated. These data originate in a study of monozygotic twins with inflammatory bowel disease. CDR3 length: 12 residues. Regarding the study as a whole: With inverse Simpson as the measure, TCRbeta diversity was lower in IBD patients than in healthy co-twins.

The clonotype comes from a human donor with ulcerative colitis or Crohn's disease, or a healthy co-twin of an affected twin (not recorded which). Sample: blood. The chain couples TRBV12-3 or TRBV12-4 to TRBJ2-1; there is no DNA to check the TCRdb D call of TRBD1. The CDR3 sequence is CASRRTDFEQFF.